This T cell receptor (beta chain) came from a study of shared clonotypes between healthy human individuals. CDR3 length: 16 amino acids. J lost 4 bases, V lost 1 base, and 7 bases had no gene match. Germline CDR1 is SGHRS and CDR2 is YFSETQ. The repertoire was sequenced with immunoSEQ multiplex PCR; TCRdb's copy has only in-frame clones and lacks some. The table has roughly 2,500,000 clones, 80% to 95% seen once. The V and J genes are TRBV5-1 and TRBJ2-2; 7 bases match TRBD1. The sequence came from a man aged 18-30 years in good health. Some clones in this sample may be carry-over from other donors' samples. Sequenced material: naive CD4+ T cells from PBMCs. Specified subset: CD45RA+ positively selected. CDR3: CASSLFQGVGTGELFF. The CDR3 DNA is TGCGCCAGCAGCTTGTTCCAGGGGGTAGGCACCGGGGAGCTGTTTTTT.